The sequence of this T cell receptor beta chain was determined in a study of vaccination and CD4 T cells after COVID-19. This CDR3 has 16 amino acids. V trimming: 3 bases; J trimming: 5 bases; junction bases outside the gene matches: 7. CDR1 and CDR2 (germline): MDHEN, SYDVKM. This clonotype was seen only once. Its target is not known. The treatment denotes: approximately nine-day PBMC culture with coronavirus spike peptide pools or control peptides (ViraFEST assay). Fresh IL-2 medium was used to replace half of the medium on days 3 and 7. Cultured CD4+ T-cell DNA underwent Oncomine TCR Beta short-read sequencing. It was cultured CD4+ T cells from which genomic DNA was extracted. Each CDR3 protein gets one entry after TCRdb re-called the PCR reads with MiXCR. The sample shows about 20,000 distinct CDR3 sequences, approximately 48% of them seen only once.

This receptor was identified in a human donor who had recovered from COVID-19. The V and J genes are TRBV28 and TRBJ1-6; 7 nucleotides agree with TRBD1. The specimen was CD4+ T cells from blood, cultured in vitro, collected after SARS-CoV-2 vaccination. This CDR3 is CASSFWGQLDNSPLHF. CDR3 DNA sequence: TGTGCCAGCAGTTTTTGGGGACAGCTAGATAATTCACCCCTCCACTTT. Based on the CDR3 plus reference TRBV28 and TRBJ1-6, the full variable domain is DVKVTQSSRYLVKRTGEKVFLECVQDMDHENMFWYRQDPGLGLRLIYFSYDVKMKEKGDIPEGYSVSREKKERFSLILESASTNQTSMYLCASSFWGQLDNSPLHFGNGTRLTVT.